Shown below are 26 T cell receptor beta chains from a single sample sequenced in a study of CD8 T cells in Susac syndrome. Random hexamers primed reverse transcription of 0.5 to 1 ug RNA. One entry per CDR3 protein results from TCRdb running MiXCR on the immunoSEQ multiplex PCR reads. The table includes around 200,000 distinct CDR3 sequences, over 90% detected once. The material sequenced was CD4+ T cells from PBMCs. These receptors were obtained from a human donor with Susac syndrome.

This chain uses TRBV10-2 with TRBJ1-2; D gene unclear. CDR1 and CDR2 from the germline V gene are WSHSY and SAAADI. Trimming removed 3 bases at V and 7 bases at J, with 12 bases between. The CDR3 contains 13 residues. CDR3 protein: CASSETPTGGYTF. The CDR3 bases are TGCGCCAGCAGTGAAACCCCGACGGGTGGCTACACCTTC.

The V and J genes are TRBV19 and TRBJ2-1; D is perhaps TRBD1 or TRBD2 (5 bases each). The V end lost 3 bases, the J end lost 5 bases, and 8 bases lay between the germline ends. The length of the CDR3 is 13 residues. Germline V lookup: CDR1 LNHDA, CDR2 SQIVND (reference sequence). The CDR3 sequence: CASSMGRDNEQFF. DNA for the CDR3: TGTGCCAGTAGTATGGGACGGGACAATGAGCAGTTCTTC.

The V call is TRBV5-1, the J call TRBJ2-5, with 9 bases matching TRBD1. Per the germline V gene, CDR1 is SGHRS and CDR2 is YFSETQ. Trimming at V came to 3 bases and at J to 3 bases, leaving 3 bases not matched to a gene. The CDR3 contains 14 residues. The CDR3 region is CASSSGTGKETQYF. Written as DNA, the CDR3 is TGCGCCAGCAGCTCTGGGACAGGGAAAGAGACCCAGTACTTC.

CDR3 residues: CASRDPELSPLHF. The CDR3 DNA reads TGTGCCAGCAGGGACCCGGAGTTGTCACCCCTCCACTTT. This rearrangement joins TRBV19 to TRBJ1-6, with a weak D call TRBD1 (5 bases). Germline V CDR1 and CDR2: LNHDA, SQIVND (reference sequence). Trimming removed 9 bases from V and 10 bases from J, with 16 bases in between. This CDR3 contains 13 residues.

CDR3 sequence (DNA): TGTGCCAGCAGTTTACGTCAGCCGGGGGACGAGCAGTACTTC. This sequence encodes CASSLRQPGDEQYF. The J gene is TRBJ2-7, the V gene TRBV12-3 or TRBV12-4, with TRBD2 as a possible D gene (6 bases). The CDR3 runs to 14 residues. The V end lost 2 bases, the J end lost 5 bases, and 13 bases lay between the germline ends.

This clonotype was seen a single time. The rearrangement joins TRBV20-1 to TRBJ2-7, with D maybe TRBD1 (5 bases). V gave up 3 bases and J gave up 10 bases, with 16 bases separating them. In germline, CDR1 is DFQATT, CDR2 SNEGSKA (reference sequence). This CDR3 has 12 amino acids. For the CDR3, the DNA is TGCAGTGCTAGTCCACAGGCCGTATATCAGTACTTC. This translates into CSASPQAVYQYF.

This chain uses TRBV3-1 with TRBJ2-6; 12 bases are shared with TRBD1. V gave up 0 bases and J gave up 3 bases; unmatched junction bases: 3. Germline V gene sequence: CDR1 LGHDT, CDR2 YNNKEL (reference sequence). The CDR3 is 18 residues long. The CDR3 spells CASSQEGQGALGANVLTF. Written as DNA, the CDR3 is TGTGCCAGCAGCCAAGAGGGACAGGGGGCTCTTGGGGCCAACGTCCTGACTTTC.

The CDR3 here is CSAKGNEQFF. CDR3 sequence (DNA): TGCAGTGCTAAAGGCAATGAGCAGTTCTTC. V gene TRBV20-1 combines with J gene TRBJ2-1, with D unclear. Trimming took off 4 bases at V and 6 bases at J, with 4 bases between the two ends. This CDR3 contains 10 residues. Germline CDR1 and CDR2: DFQATT and SNEGSKA (reference sequence).

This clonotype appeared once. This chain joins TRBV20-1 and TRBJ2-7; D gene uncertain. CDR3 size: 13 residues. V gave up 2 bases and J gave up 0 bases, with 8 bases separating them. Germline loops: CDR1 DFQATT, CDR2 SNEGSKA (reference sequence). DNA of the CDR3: TGCAGTGCTAGACATCGGCACTCCTACGAGCAGTACTTC. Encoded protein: CSARHRHSYEQYF.

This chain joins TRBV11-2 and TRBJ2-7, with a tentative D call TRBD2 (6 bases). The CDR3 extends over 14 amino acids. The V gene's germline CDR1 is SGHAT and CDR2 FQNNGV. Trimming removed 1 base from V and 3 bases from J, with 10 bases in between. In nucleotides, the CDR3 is TGTGCCAGCAGCTTAGGTGGTAGCGGCTACGAGCAGTACTTC. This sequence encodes CASSLGGSGYEQYF.

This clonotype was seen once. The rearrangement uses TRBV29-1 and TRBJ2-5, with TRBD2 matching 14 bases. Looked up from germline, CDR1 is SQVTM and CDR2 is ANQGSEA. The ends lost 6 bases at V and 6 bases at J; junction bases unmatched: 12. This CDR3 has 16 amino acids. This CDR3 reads CSVTGLAGGEVKTQYF. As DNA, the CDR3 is TGCAGCGTGACCGGACTAGCGGGGGGCGAGGTGAAGACCCAGTACTTC.

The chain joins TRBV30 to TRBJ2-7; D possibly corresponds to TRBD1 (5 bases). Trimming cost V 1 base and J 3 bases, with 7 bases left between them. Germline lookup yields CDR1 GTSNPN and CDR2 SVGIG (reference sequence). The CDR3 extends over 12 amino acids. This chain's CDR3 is CAWSAGFYEQYF. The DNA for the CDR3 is TGTGCCTGGAGTGCAGGGTTCTACGAGCAGTACTTC.

This CDR3 is CASSLMDRNTEAFF. CDR3 nucleotides: TGTGCCAGCAGCTTAATGGACAGAAACACTGAAGCTTTCTTT. This chain joins TRBV7-2 and TRBJ1-1; possible D gene TRBD1, 6 bases. The V end lost 2 bases, the J end lost 2 bases, and 9 bases lay between the germline ends. The V gene's germline CDR1 is SGHTA and CDR2 FQGNSA. The CDR3 covers 14 residues.

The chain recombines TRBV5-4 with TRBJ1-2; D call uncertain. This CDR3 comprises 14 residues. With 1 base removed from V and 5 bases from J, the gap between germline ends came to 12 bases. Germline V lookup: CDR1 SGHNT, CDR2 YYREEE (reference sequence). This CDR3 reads CASSLPLIPYGYTF. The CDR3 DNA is TGTGCCAGCAGCTTGCCTTTGATACCTTATGGCTACACCTTC.

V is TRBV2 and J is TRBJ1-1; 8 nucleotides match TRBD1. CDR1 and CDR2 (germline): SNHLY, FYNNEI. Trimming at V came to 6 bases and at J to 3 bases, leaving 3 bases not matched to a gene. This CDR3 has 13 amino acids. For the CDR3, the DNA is TGTGCCAGCAGGGACAGGGAGGACACTGAAGCTTTCTTT. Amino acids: CASRDREDTEAFF.

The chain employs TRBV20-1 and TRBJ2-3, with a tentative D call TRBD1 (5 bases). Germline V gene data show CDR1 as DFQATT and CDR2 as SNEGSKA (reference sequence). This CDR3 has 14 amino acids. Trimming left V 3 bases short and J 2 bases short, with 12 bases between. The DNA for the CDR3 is TGCAGTGCTAGTCAGGGAACCAACACAGATACGCAGTATTTT. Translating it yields CSASQGTNTDTQYF.

The CDR3 is CSVEAKGTETEAFF. The CDR3 bases are TGCAGCGTTGAAGCCAAGGGGACTGAGACTGAAGCTTTCTTT. The V gene is TRBV29-1, the J gene TRBJ1-1, with D perhaps matching TRBD1 (5 bases). The V and J ends lost 1 base and 5 bases respectively, with 14 bases between them. The CDR3 has 14 residues. Germline CDR1 SQVTM, CDR2 ANQGSEA. Together with reference TRBV29-1 and TRBJ1-1, the CDR3 gives the full variable domain: SAVISQKPSRDICQRGTSLTIQCQVDSQVTMMFWYRQQPGQSLTLIATANQGSEATYESGFVIDKFPISRPNLTFSTLTVSNMSPEDSSIYLCSVEAKGTETEAFFGQGTRLTVV.

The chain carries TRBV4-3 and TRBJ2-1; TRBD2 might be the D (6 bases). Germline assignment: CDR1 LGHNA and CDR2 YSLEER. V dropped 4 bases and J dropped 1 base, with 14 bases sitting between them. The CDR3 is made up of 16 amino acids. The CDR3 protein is CASSLRQRASYNEQFF. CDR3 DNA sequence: TGCGCCAGCAGCCTCCGCCAGCGGGCGTCCTACAATGAGCAGTTCTTC.

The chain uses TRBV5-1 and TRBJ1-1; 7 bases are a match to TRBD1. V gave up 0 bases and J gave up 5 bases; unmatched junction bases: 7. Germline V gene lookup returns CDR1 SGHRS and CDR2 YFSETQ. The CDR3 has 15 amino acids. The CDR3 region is CASSLVAGGGTEAFF. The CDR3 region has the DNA TGCGCCAGCAGCTTGGTGGCAGGGGGAGGGACTGAAGCTTTCTTT.

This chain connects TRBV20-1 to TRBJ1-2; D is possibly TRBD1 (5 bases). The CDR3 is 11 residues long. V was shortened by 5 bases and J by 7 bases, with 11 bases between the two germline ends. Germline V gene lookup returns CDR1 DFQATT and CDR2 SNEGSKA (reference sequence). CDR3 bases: TGCAGTGCTCCGGGGGTTAGTGGCTACACCTTC. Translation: CSAPGVSGYTF.

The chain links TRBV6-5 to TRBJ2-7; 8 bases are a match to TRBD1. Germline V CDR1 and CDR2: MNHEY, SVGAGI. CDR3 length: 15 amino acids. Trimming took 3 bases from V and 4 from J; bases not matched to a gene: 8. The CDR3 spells CASSYRRTGTYEQYF. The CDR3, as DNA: TGTGCCAGCAGTTATAGGAGGACAGGGACGTACGAGCAGTACTTC.

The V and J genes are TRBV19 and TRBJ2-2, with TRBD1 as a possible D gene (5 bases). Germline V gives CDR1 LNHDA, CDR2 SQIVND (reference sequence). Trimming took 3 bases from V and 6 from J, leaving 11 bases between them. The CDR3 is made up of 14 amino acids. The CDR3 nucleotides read TGTGCCAGTAGTATCCAGGACAACTCCGGGGAGCTGTTTTTT. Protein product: CASSIQDNSGELFF.

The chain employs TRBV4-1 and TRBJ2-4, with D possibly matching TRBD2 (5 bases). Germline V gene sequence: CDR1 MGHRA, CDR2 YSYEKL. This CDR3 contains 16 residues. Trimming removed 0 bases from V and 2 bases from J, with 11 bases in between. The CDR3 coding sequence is TGCGCCAGCAGCCAAGATCGAACGGGGACCAAAAACATTCAGTACTTC. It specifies CASSQDRTGTKNIQYF.

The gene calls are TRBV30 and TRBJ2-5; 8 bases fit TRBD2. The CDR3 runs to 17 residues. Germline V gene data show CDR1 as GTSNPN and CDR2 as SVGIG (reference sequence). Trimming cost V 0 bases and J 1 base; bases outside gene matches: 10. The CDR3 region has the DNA TGTGCCTGGAGTGTAAAGTGGGGCGGGGGGATCCAAGAGACCCAGTACTTC. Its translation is CAWSVKWGGGIQETQYF.

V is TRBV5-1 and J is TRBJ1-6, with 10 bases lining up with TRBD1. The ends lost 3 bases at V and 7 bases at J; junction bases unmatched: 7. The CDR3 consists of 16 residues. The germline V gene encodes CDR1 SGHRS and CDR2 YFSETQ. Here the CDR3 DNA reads TGCGCCAGCAGCTGGGGACTGGGACAGGGGAATTCACCCCTCCACTTT. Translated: CASSWGLGQGNSPLHF. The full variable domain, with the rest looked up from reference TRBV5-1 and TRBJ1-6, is KAGVTQTPRYLIKTRGQQVTLSCSPISGHRSVSWYQQTPGQGLQFLFEYFSETQRNKGNFPGRFSGRQFSNSRSEMNVSTLELGDSALYLCASSWGLGQGNSPLHFGNGTRLTVT.

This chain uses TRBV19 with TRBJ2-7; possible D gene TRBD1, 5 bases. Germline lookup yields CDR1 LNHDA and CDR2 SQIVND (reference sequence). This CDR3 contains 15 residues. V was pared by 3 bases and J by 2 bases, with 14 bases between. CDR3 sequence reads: CASSILGAAPYEQYF. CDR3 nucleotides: TGTGCCAGTAGTATCCTAGGGGCCGCGCCCTACGAGCAGTACTTC.